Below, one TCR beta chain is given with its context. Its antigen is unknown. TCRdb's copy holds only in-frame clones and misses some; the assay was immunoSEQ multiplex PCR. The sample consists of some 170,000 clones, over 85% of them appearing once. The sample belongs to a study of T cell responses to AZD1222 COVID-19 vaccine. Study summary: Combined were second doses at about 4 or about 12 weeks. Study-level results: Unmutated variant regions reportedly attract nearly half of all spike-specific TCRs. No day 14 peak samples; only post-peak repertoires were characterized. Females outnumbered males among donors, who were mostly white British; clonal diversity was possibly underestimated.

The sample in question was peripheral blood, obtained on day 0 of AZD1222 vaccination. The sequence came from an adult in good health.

CDR3 sequence: CATSRDRRLTSGADTQYF. CDR3 sequence (DNA): TGTGCCACCAGCAGAGATCGTAGGTTAACTAGCGGAGCAGATACGCAGTATTTT. The chain recombines TRBV15 with TRBJ2-3, with 8 bases matching TRBD2. Germline CDR1 LNHNV, CDR2 YYDKDF (reference sequence). Trimming removed 0 bases from V and 4 bases from J; junction bases left unmatched: 12. This CDR3 contains 18 residues.